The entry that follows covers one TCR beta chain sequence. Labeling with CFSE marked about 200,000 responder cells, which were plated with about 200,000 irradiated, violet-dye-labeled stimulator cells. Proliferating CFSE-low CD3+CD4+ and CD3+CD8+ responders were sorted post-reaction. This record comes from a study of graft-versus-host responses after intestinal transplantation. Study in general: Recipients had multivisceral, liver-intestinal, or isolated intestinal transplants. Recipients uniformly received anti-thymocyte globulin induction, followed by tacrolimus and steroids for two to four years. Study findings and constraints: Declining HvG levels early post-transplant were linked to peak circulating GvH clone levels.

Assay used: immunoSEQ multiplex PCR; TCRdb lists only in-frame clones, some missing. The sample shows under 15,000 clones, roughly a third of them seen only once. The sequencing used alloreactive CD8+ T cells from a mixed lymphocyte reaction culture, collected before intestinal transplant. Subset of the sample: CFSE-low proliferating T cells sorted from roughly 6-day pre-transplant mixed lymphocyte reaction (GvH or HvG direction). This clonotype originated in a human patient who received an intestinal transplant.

DNA for the CDR3: TGTGCTAGTGGTTTGCCGATAGCGGGGGAGACCCAGTACTTC. Translation: CASGLPIAGETQYF. The chain joins TRBV12-5 to TRBJ2-5; TRBD2 matches 8 bases. Germline V gene sequence: CDR1 LGHNT, CDR2 FRNRAP. The ends lost 2 bases at V and 5 bases at J; junction bases unmatched: 4. The CDR3 has 14 amino acids.